These T cell receptor beta chains were read from a single sample in a study of T cells in Graves' hyperthyroidism and ophthalmopathy. MiXCR, run by TCRdb on the multiplex PCR reads, gives a single entry per CDR3 protein. The sample lists roughly 520,000 distinct CDR3 sequences; approximately 25% were seen once. Material: blood. The source is a woman aged 25-40 years with Graves' ophthalmopathy. Both conserved end residues are part of each CDR3. Each record gives: CDR3 DNA, CDR3 protein, V gene, D gene, J gene, clone size. D genes are given only for firm matches. Rows give clone size only sometimes, using once, few, many, or a class for an expanded clone.

DNA: TGTGCCAGCAGCTCTATGGACAGTTACGAGCAGTACTTC; CDR3: CASSSMDSYEQYF; V: TRBV7-2; D: NA; J: TRBJ2-7; size: many
DNA: TGTGCCTCCCGGGGCAGGGTAAACTATGGCTACACCTTC; CDR3: CASRGRVNYGYTF; V: TRBV4-2; D: NA; J: TRBJ1-2; size: once
DNA: TGTGCCAGCAGACCCGGGGGAGCGCACATGAACACTGAAGCTTTCTTT; CDR3: CASRPGGAHMNTEAFF; V: TRBV28; D: NA; J: TRBJ1-1; size: NA
DNA: TGTGCCAGCAGCCCAGGGGGCAGTACCTATGGCTACACCTTC; CDR3: CASSPGGSTYGYTF; V: TRBV28; D: TRBD1; J: TRBJ1-2; size: NA
DNA: TGTGCCAGCAGCCAGGAGCGAGGAGTAGACTACGCCGGGGAGCTGTTTTTT; CDR3: CASSQERGVDYAGELFF; V: TRBV4-2; D: NA; J: TRBJ2-2; size: few
DNA: TGTGCCACCAGCAGAGATCTCGTGGAGACCCAGTACTTC; CDR3: CATSRDLVETQYF; V: TRBV15; D: NA; J: TRBJ2-5; size: NA
DNA: TGTGCCTGGAGCCCGCAGCCTGGAAACACCATATATTTT; CDR3: CAWSPQPGNTIYF; V: TRBV30; D: NA; J: TRBJ1-3; size: NA
DNA: TGTGCCAGCAGTTCGCAGGGGGGGAAGGGACTAGATGAAGAGACCCAGTACTTC; CDR3: CASSSQGGKGLDEETQYF; V: TRBV27; D: NA; J: TRBJ2-5; size: few
DNA: TGTGCCATCAGTGACCCAGGCCACTCTGGAAACACCATATATTTT; CDR3: CAISDPGHSGNTIYF; V: TRBV10-3; D: NA; J: TRBJ1-3; size: many
DNA: TGTGCCAGCAGCGGGCAGGTTAGCTATGGCTACACCTTC; CDR3: CASSGQVSYGYTF; V: TRBV5-6; D: NA; J: TRBJ1-2; size: NA
DNA: TGTGCCAGCAGTGCCTCCCCCGGGACAGCATCCTATGGCTACACCTTC; CDR3: CASSASPGTASYGYTF; V: TRBV25-1; D: TRBD1; J: TRBJ1-2; size: few
DNA: TGTGCCAGCATGTTAAGACAGGGTGGATCCTACGAGCAGTACTTC; CDR3: CASMLRQGGSYEQYF; V: TRBV28; D: TRBD1; J: TRBJ2-7; size: NA
DNA: TGTGCCAGCAGTGGAGGGACAGGGCCCTTTCATGGCTACACCTTC; CDR3: CASSGGTGPFHGYTF; V: TRBV28; D: TRBD1; J: TRBJ1-2; size: many
DNA: TGTGCCTGGAAAAGGATCGGGGATGGCTATGGCTACACCTTC; CDR3: CAWKRIGDGYGYTF; V: TRBV30; D: NA; J: TRBJ1-2; size: NA
DNA: TGCGCCAGCAGCTTGGACAGGGTGGAAGGCTACACCTTC; CDR3: CASSLDRVEGYTF; V: TRBV5-1; D: NA; J: TRBJ1-2; size: NA
DNA: TGTGCCAGCAACCGGGGACAGGGGGTTACGAACACTGAAGCTTTCTTT; CDR3: CASNRGQGVTNTEAFF; V: TRBV6-2/TRBV6-3; D: TRBD1; J: TRBJ1-1; size: many
DNA: TGCGCCAGCAGCTTGGGAGGCAGGGGATTCGACGAGCAGTACTTC; CDR3: CASSLGGRGFDEQYF; V: TRBV5-1; D: NA; J: TRBJ2-7; size: NA
DNA: TGTGCCAGTGTAAAACAGGGTGACAATCAGCCCCAGCATTTT; CDR3: CASVKQGDNQPQHF; V: TRBV6-1; D: NA; J: TRBJ1-5; size: many
DNA: TGTGCCACCAGCGCCCGGGGACTCGAAGCTTTCTTT; CDR3: CATSARGLEAFF; V: TRBV15; D: NA; J: TRBJ1-1; size: once
DNA: TGCAGCGCACGGGAAGGGGGATCGAGTGAAAAACTGTTTTTT; CDR3: CSAREGGSSEKLFF; V: TRBV29-1; D: NA; J: TRBJ1-4; size: NA
DNA: TGTGCCAGCAGCAGAGGGTGGGCTCAAGAGACCCAGTACTTC; CDR3: CASSRGWAQETQYF; V: TRBV6-1; D: NA; J: TRBJ2-5; size: many
DNA: TGCGCCAGCAGCCAAGATCCCGGGACCGTCCTCTATGGCTACACCTTC; CDR3: CASSQDPGTVLYGYTF; V: TRBV4-3; D: NA; J: TRBJ1-2; size: few
DNA: TGTGCCAGCAGCTTAACTGGGGTTGAAGCTTTCTTT; CDR3: CASSLTGVEAFF; V: TRBV7-2; D: NA; J: TRBJ1-1; size: many
DNA: TGTGCCAGCAGCCTCCGACAGCTCGCCGGGCAGTACTTC; CDR3: CASSLRQLAGQYF; V: TRBV7-2; D: NA; J: TRBJ2-7; size: many
DNA: TGTGCCAGCAGTTACCTGAGTTCCAATCAGCCCCAGCATTTT; CDR3: CASSYLSSNQPQHF; V: TRBV6-5; D: NA; J: TRBJ1-5; size: many
DNA: TGTGCCAGCAGTTTAAATAAAGGATTCTATGGCTACACCTTC; CDR3: CASSLNKGFYGYTF; V: TRBV28; D: NA; J: TRBJ1-2; size: NA
DNA: TGTGCCATCAGTGGGGGGACAGCCGCCTACGAGCAGTACTTC; CDR3: CAISGGTAAYEQYF; V: TRBV10-3; D: TRBD1; J: TRBJ2-7; size: many
DNA: TGCGCCAGCGGACTATTGGACAGCTCCTACGAGCAGTACTTC; CDR3: CASGLLDSSYEQYF; V: TRBV5-1; D: NA; J: TRBJ2-7; size: NA
DNA: TGTGCCAGCAAGACGGAGACGAACACTGAAGCTTTCTTT; CDR3: CASKTETNTEAFF; V: TRBV12-3/TRBV12-4; D: NA; J: TRBJ1-1; size: NA
DNA: TGTGCCAGCAGCTTCGACAGGGGGCGCGGCGAGCAGTACTTC; CDR3: CASSFDRGRGEQYF; V: TRBV7-2; D: TRBD1; J: TRBJ2-7; size: NA
DNA: TGTGCCAGCAGTTTAATCCCCCCACCACGGAACACTGAAGCTTTCTTT; CDR3: CASSLIPPPRNTEAFF; V: TRBV6-5; D: NA; J: TRBJ1-1; size: NA
DNA: TGTGCCAGCAGTGAAGGACTGAGTTCTAACTATGGCTACACCTTC; CDR3: CASSEGLSSNYGYTF; V: TRBV6-1; D: NA; J: TRBJ1-2; size: many
DNA: TGTGCCAGCAGCGATGACAGGGCCTCCGAGCAGTACTTC; CDR3: CASSDDRASEQYF; V: TRBV7-9; D: TRBD1; J: TRBJ2-7; size: many
DNA: TGCAGCGGAGGGGGATCTGGAAACACCATATATTTT; CDR3: CSGGGSGNTIYF; V: TRBV29-1; D: NA; J: TRBJ1-3; size: few
DNA: TGTGCCAGCAGCTTAACAGGGGGCCTCTCTGGAAACACCATATATTTT; CDR3: CASSLTGGLSGNTIYF; V: TRBV11-1; D: TRBD1; J: TRBJ1-3; size: many
DNA: TGCGCCAGCAGAAGGACCTCCCTAGGGGAGACCCAGTACTTC; CDR3: CASRRTSLGETQYF; V: TRBV5-1; D: NA; J: TRBJ2-5; size: NA
DNA: TGTGCCAGCAGTTACTCTAGCGGCGGCTACGAGCAGTACTTC; CDR3: CASSYSSGGYEQYF; V: TRBV6-2/TRBV6-3; D: NA; J: TRBJ2-7; size: many
DNA: TGCAGCGTTGATCGGCTCCCGAATGTAGCCAAAAACATTCAGTACTTC; CDR3: CSVDRLPNVAKNIQYF; V: TRBV29-1; D: NA; J: TRBJ2-4; size: few
DNA: TGCGCCAGCAGCTTGAAATCCGGGACAGGGGGCGCGAGATGGAGGGCTTTCTTT; CDR3: CASSLKSGTGGARWRAFF; V: TRBV5-1; D: TRBD1; J: TRBJ1-1; size: NA
DNA: TGTGCCAGCGTTAGTATTTATGGCTACACCTTC; CDR3: CASVSIYGYTF; V: TRBV12-3/TRBV12-4; D: NA; J: TRBJ1-2; size: many
DNA: TGTGCCAGCAGTTTATCCTCCGGGTACGCGGCGTACGAGCAGTACTTC; CDR3: CASSLSSGYAAYEQYF; V: TRBV28; D: NA; J: TRBJ2-7; size: NA
DNA: TGTGCCAGCAGTCCCTACGTGACAGGAATGAACACTGAAGCTTTCTTT; CDR3: CASSPYVTGMNTEAFF; V: TRBV6-1; D: NA; J: TRBJ1-1; size: NA
DNA: TGTGCCAGCAGCCAAGATTTGAAGGGCCCCCGCACTGAAGCTTTCTTT; CDR3: CASSQDLKGPRTEAFF; V: TRBV4-2; D: NA; J: TRBJ1-1; size: NA
DNA: TGTGCCAGCAGGCGTGAGGGGGAAGAGGTCCTTGAAGCTTTCTTT; CDR3: CASRREGEEVLEAFF; V: TRBV12-3/TRBV12-4; D: NA; J: TRBJ1-1; size: NA
DNA: TGTGCCAGCGGAGAGAACCTAAACTACGAGCAGTACTTC; CDR3: CASGENLNYEQYF; V: TRBV27; D: NA; J: TRBJ2-7; size: many
DNA: TGCAGTGCTAGATATGGGACTGGAAACACCATATATTTT; CDR3: CSARYGTGNTIYF; V: TRBV20-1; D: NA; J: TRBJ1-3; size: once
DNA: TGCAGTGCAGCAGAGTGGGCGTTTGTTACCTATGGCTACACCTTC; CDR3: CSAAEWAFVTYGYTF; V: TRBV20-1; D: NA; J: TRBJ1-2; size: many
DNA: TGCGCCAGCAGCGGAGGGGAATCTGGAAACACCATATATTTT; CDR3: CASSGGESGNTIYF; V: TRBV5-1; D: NA; J: TRBJ1-3; size: many
DNA: TGTGCCAGCAGCAGCGAGGGTGGAAACACCATATATTTT; CDR3: CASSSEGGNTIYF; V: TRBV7-2; D: NA; J: TRBJ1-3; size: NA
DNA: TGCAGCGTGATGTGGCGGCTGAAGAACGAGCAGTACTTC; CDR3: CSVMWRLKNEQYF; V: TRBV29-1; D: NA; J: TRBJ2-7; size: many
DNA: TGTGCCAGCTCACGCTTGGACAGATCCTACGAGCAGTACTTC; CDR3: CASSRLDRSYEQYF; V: TRBV18; D: NA; J: TRBJ2-7; size: few
DNA: TGTGCCAGCATCACGGGGGGGAGTACCTACGAGCAGTACTTC; CDR3: CASITGGSTYEQYF; V: TRBV28; D: TRBD2; J: TRBJ2-7; size: many
DNA: TGTGCCAGCAGTTACTCTTGGCAAGCTGGAAACACCATATATTTT; CDR3: CASSYSWQAGNTIYF; V: TRBV6-5; D: NA; J: TRBJ1-3; size: many
DNA: TGTGCCAGCAGTTACTCGCAGGGGGCCAAAAACATTCAGTACTTC; CDR3: CASSYSQGAKNIQYF; V: TRBV6-5; D: NA; J: TRBJ2-4; size: NA
DNA: TGTGCCTGGAAGCGGGAGACGGTCGGGGAGCTGTTTTTT; CDR3: CAWKRETVGELFF; V: TRBV30; D: TRBD2; J: TRBJ2-2; size: many
DNA: TGTGCCAGCAGCAGCGACCCTCAAGAGACCCAGTACTTC; CDR3: CASSSDPQETQYF; V: TRBV6-1; D: NA; J: TRBJ2-5; size: many
DNA: TGTGCCAGTAGCGTGCAGGGCGCGCGTGACGGGGAGCTGTTTTTT; CDR3: CASSVQGARDGELFF; V: TRBV5-3; D: NA; J: TRBJ2-2; size: NA
DNA: TGTGCCAGCAGGAGAGACAGGATCTACGAGCAGTACTTC; CDR3: CASRRDRIYEQYF; V: TRBV12-3/TRBV12-4; D: NA; J: TRBJ2-7; size: many
DNA: TGTGCCAGCAGTGGCAGGCTTGAGCAGCACTTC; CDR3: CASSGRLEQHF; V: TRBV6-1; D: NA; J: TRBJ2-7; size: many
DNA: TGCGCCAGCAGCATAGGACAGGGGGCGCGGGGCTACACCTTC; CDR3: CASSIGQGARGYTF; V: TRBV5-1; D: TRBD1; J: TRBJ1-2; size: many